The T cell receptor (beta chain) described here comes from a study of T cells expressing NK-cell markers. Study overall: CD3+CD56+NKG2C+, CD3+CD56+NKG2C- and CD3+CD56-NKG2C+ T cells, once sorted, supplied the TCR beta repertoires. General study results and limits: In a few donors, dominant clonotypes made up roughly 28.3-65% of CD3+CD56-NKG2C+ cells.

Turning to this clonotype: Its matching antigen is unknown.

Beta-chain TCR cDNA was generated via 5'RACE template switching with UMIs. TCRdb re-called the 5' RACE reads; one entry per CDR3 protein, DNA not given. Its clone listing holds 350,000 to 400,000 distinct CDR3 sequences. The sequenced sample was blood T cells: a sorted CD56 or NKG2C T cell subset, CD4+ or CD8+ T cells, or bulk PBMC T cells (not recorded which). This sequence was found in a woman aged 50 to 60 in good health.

Here the CDR3 reads CASSIYRDYSSWELFF. The V call is TRBV5-6, the J call TRBJ2-2; TCRdb calls TRBD2, which cannot be checked without DNA. Per the germline V gene, CDR1 is SGHDT and CDR2 is YYEEEE. The CDR3 consists of 16 residues.